The rows below give T cell receptor beta chains drawn from one sample of a study of shared clonotypes between healthy human individuals. Sequencing was performed with immunoSEQ multiplex PCR; in TCRdb, only in-frame clones are kept and a portion is missing. The sample lists about 980,000 clones, approximately 80% occurring once. The sequenced sample consisted of memory CD4+ T cells sorted from blood. These receptors originate from a man aged 18-30 years in good health. CDR3s include the opening cysteine and the closing phenylalanine or tryptophan. A D gene is named only where the DNA matches it firmly. The size field is filled for only some rows; it gives once, few, many or a size class.

v_gene,d_gene,abundance,j_gene,CDR3aa,CDR3nt
TRBV5-1,-,-,TRBJ1-6,CASSLNFQGLDSPLHF,TGCGCCAGCAGCTTGAATTTCCAGGGCCTCGATTCACCCCTCCACTTT
TRBV11-2,TRBD2,once,TRBJ2-2,CASRKLAGGPTGELFF,TGTGCCAGCAGAAAACTAGCGGGAGGGCCCACCGGGGAGCTGTTTTTT
TRBV6-5,TRBD1,-,TRBJ1-1,CASSPGQGYSKAFF,TGTGCCAGCAGCCCAGGACAGGGGTACAGTAAAGCTTTCTTT
TRBV5-5,-,-,TRBJ2-5,CASSLQGKETQYF,TGTGCCAGCAGTCTCCAGGGTAAGGAGACCCAGTACTTC
TRBV25-1,-,-,TRBJ2-7,CASSVLYEQYF,TGTGCCAGCAGTGTTCTCTACGAGCAGTACTTC
TRBV29-1,-,-,TRBJ2-7,CSVVNVNEQYF,TGCAGCGTAGTAAATGTAAACGAGCAGTACTTC
TRBV6-4,TRBD2,-,TRBJ2-1,CASSDEASGHNEQFF,TGTGCCAGCAGTGACGAGGCTAGCGGTCACAATGAGCAGTTCTTC
TRBV28,TRBD1,-,TRBJ1-5,CASSPDRGPNQPQHF,TGTGCCAGCAGTCCGGACAGGGGGCCCAATCAGCCCCAGCATTTT
TRBV6-5,TRBD1,-,TRBJ2-7,CASSRPGQGASEQYF,TGTGCCAGCAGTCGGCCGGGACAGGGGGCATCCGAGCAGTACTTC
TRBV28,-,-,TRBJ2-2,CASSLQTPGRSTGELFF,TGTGCCAGCAGTTTACAGACTCCCGGGCGGAGCACCGGGGAGCTGTTTTTT
TRBV6-6,TRBD1,-,TRBJ1-5,CASSFQTGGVQPQHF,TGTGCCAGCAGTTTTCAGACAGGGGGGGTTCAGCCCCAGCATTTT
TRBV27,-,-,TRBJ2-1,CASSSLARSYNEQFF,TGTGCCAGCAGTTCCTTGGCTCGGAGCTACAATGAGCAGTTCTTC
TRBV30,-,-,TRBJ1-6,CAWSRTVNSPLHF,TGTGCCTGGAGCAGGACGGTGAATTCACCCCTCCACTTT
TRBV5-1,-,-,TRBJ2-5,CASREGFQETQYF,TGCGCCAGCAGAGAAGGGTTCCAAGAGACCCAGTACTTC
TRBV10-3,-,-,TRBJ1-4,CAISEPTEYNEKLFF,TGTGCCATCAGTGAGCCGACAGAGTATAATGAAAAACTGTTTTTT
TRBV9,TRBD1,-,TRBJ2-3,CASSEDRGQADTQYF,TGTGCCAGCAGCGAAGACAGGGGGCAAGCAGATACGCAGTATTTT
TRBV27,-,-,TRBJ1-1,CASSPLGEANTEAFF,TGTGCCAGCAGTCCACTGGGGGAAGCGAACACTGAAGCTTTCTTT
TRBV5-1,TRBD1,-,TRBJ2-5,CASSPAGQVQETQYF,TGCGCCAGCAGCCCCGCCGGACAGGTCCAAGAGACCCAGTACTTC
TRBV18,-,-,TRBJ1-2,CASSPQEGDYGYTF,TGTGCCAGCTCACCACAGGAGGGAGACTATGGCTACACCTTC
TRBV5-1,TRBD1,-,TRBJ1-2,CASSTVTGHYGYTF,TGCGCCAGCAGCACCGTGACAGGGCACTATGGCTACACCTTC
TRBV7-2,TRBD1,many,TRBJ2-7,CASSRPGTGVREQYF,TGTGCCAGCAGCCGCCCCGGGACAGGGGTTCGGGAGCAGTACTTC
TRBV18,-,few,TRBJ1-5,CASSPGQPNQPQHF,TGTGCCAGCTCACCAGGACAGCCCAATCAGCCCCAGCATTTT
TRBV5-8,TRBD1,-,TRBJ1-3,CASSLAPDRGGIGNTIYF,TGTGCCAGCAGCTTGGCTCCGGACAGGGGAGGGATTGGAAACACCATATATTTT
TRBV7-9,-,-,TRBJ1-1,CASSPGGGPLTEAFF,TGTGCCAGCAGTCCGGGTGGGGGGCCTCTCACTGAAGCTTTCTTT
TRBV30,-,-,TRBJ2-6,CAWKGQGSSSGANVLTF,TGTGCCTGGAAAGGGCAGGGGTCGAGCTCTGGGGCCAACGTCCTGACTTTC
TRBV15,-,-,TRBJ1-2,CATRKIPSYGYTF,TGTGCCACCCGCAAGATTCCGTCCTACGGCTACACCTTC
TRBV9,TRBD1,-,TRBJ1-6,CASSVAGGGGSPLHF,TGTGCCAGCAGCGTAGCAGGGGGAGGGGGTTCACCCCTCCACTTT
TRBV2,TRBD2,-,TRBJ2-5,CASSVTSGIGETQYF,TGTGCCAGCAGTGTAACTAGCGGGATAGGAGAGACCCAGTACTTC
TRBV4-2,-,-,TRBJ1-6,CASSQRASESPLHF,TGTGCCAGCAGCCAACGGGCCTCCGAGTCACCCCTCCACTTT
TRBV7-2,-,few,TRBJ1-6,CASSLAFGTSSPLHF,TGTGCCAGCAGCTTAGCGTTTGGGACTAGTTCACCCCTCCACTTT
TRBV15,-,-,TRBJ1-5,CATSGPGDQPQHF,TGTGCCACCAGCGGGCCCGGGGATCAGCCCCAGCATTTT
TRBV6-1,-,-,TRBJ1-2,CASSSDWGNYGYTF,TGTGCCAGCAGTTCGGATTGGGGTAACTATGGCTACACCTTC
TRBV10-1,-,few,TRBJ1-1,CASSRTPGRSTEAFF,TGCGCCAGCAGCAGGACCCCCGGGCGGAGCACTGAAGCTTTCTTT
TRBV9,TRBD2,-,TRBJ2-3,CASSSRTGGNTQYF,TGTGCCAGCAGCTCACGAACCGGGGGGAATACGCAGTATTTT
TRBV10-2,-,-,TRBJ1-1,CASSVTQMNTEAFF,TGCGCCAGCAGTGTGACCCAAATGAACACTGAAGCTTTCTTT
TRBV18,TRBD2,-,TRBJ2-5,CASSPPAGGQETQYF,TGTGCCAGCTCACCACCGGCGGGGGGCCAAGAGACCCAGTACTTC
TRBV19,-,-,TRBJ1-2,CASSVTGTGYGYTF,TGTGCCAGTAGTGTGACCGGGACGGGGTATGGCTACACCTTC
TRBV19,TRBD2,-,TRBJ2-1,CASSPSLADRNQFF,TGTGCCAGTAGTCCGTCGCTAGCGGACCGAAACCAGTTCTTC
TRBV7-6,-,-,TRBJ2-5,CASSLTGGGQETQYF,TGTGCCAGCAGCTTAACCGGGGGTGGCCAAGAGACCCAGTACTTC
TRBV5-1,-,-,TRBJ2-5,CASSLVQETQYF,TGCGCCAGCAGCTTGGTCCAAGAGACCCAGTACTTC
TRBV5-1,-,-,TRBJ2-6,CASSFQGNSGANVLTF,TGCGCCAGCAGCTTTCAGGGAAACTCTGGGGCCAACGTCCTGACTTTC